These T cell receptor beta chains were read from a single sample in a study of cytomegalovirus exposure and HLA in healthy donors. The repertoire was sequenced with immunoSEQ multiplex PCR; TCRdb's copy has only in-frame clones and lacks some. The data hold around 140,000 clones, with 82% observed a single time. Specimen: PBMCs. Receptors originate from a woman aged 55-69 years in good health and CMV-seropositive. CDR3s include the opening cysteine and the closing phenylalanine or tryptophan. Fields, in order: CDR3 DNA, CDR3 protein, D gene, V gene, clone size, J gene. D genes are given only for firm matches. The size entry is marked missing in some rows and otherwise reads once, few, many or a size class.

CDR3 DNA: TGTGCCTGGATGGCAGGCAATTATGGCTACACCTTC
CDR3 protein: CAWMAGNYGYTF
D gene: NA
V gene: TRBV30
clone size: NA
J gene: TRBJ1-2

CDR3 DNA: TGCGCCAGCAGCATTCGGACGGGAAGCCAAGAGACCCAGTACTTC
CDR3 protein: CASSIRTGSQETQYF
D gene: NA
V gene: TRBV5-1
clone size: NA
J gene: TRBJ2-5

CDR3 DNA: TGTGCCAGCAGCGGGGGACTCAGGAACACTGAAGCTTTCTTT
CDR3 protein: CASSGGLRNTEAFF
D gene: NA
V gene: TRBV13
clone size: once
J gene: TRBJ1-1

CDR3 DNA: TGCGCCAGCAGCCAAGAGAGACTAGCGGGAGGTCAGTACTTC
CDR3 protein: CASSQERLAGGQYF
D gene: TRBD2
V gene: TRBV4-3
clone size: NA
J gene: TRBJ2-7

CDR3 DNA: TGTGCCAGTGGGACAGGGGGCAGCATAAACTATGGCTACACCTTC
CDR3 protein: CASGTGGSINYGYTF
D gene: TRBD1
V gene: TRBV28
clone size: NA
J gene: TRBJ1-2

CDR3 DNA: TGTGCCTGGACAACTAGCGTCTCCTACAATGAGCAGTTCTTC
CDR3 protein: CAWTTSVSYNEQFF
D gene: TRBD2
V gene: TRBV30
clone size: NA
J gene: TRBJ2-1

CDR3 DNA: TGTGCCAGCAGCACGGGGAGTGCCGCGGGAGGGCAGTTCTTC
CDR3 protein: CASSTGSAAGGQFF
D gene: TRBD2
V gene: TRBV5-5
clone size: few
J gene: TRBJ2-1

CDR3 DNA: TGTGCCAGCAGCTTGGCCCGGACAGGGAACTCCTACAATGAGCAGTTCTTC
CDR3 protein: CASSLARTGNSYNEQFF
D gene: TRBD1
V gene: TRBV5-5
clone size: NA
J gene: TRBJ2-1

CDR3 DNA: TGTGCCAGCAGTTTATCCGCGGGAGTTTACACCGGGGAGCTGTTTTTT
CDR3 protein: CASSLSAGVYTGELFF
D gene: TRBD2
V gene: TRBV6-5
clone size: NA
J gene: TRBJ2-2

CDR3 DNA: TGTGCCAGCAGCTTTGGTGGGGAGGTGGAGACCCAGTACTTC
CDR3 protein: CASSFGGEVETQYF
D gene: NA
V gene: TRBV7-2
clone size: NA
J gene: TRBJ2-5

CDR3 DNA: TGTGCCAGCAGGTGGGACAGGGCGAACACTGAAGCTTTCTTT
CDR3 protein: CASRWDRANTEAFF
D gene: TRBD1
V gene: TRBV2
clone size: NA
J gene: TRBJ1-1

CDR3 DNA: TGTGCCAGCAGTTTCTGGGAAGGGAGGACAGATACGCAGTATTTT
CDR3 protein: CASSFWEGRTDTQYF
D gene: NA
V gene: TRBV6-6
clone size: NA
J gene: TRBJ2-3

CDR3 DNA: TGTGCCAGCAGCGGGACAGGGGGAAGCACTGAAGCTTTCTTT
CDR3 protein: CASSGTGGSTEAFF
D gene: TRBD1
V gene: TRBV7-2
clone size: NA
J gene: TRBJ1-1

CDR3 DNA: TGTGCCAGCAGTGAAGCGCGGGGGGCCTCACCCCTCCACTTT
CDR3 protein: CASSEARGASPLHF
D gene: NA
V gene: TRBV2
clone size: once
J gene: TRBJ1-6

CDR3 DNA: TGTGCCAGCAGCTTAGCGGGGCAGATAGAGACCCAGTACTTC
CDR3 protein: CASSLAGQIETQYF
D gene: NA
V gene: TRBV7-6
clone size: NA
J gene: TRBJ2-5

CDR3 DNA: TGCAGCGTAAGTGGACTAGGGGAAATCTACGAGCAGTACTTC
CDR3 protein: CSVSGLGEIYEQYF
D gene: TRBD2
V gene: TRBV29-1
clone size: NA
J gene: TRBJ2-7

CDR3 DNA: TGTGCCAGCCTTAGAACAGGGAGGAACACCGGGGAGCTGTTTTTT
CDR3 protein: CASLRTGRNTGELFF
D gene: NA
V gene: TRBV2
clone size: NA
J gene: TRBJ2-2

CDR3 DNA: TGTGCCAGCAGTACCGGGAGCACTCCTTCCAATGAGCAGTTCTTC
CDR3 protein: CASSTGSTPSNEQFF
D gene: NA
V gene: TRBV27
clone size: NA
J gene: TRBJ2-1

CDR3 DNA: TGTGCCAGCACCCGGGGAGTCATGAACACTGAAGCTTTCTTT
CDR3 protein: CASTRGVMNTEAFF
D gene: NA
V gene: TRBV7-2
clone size: NA
J gene: TRBJ1-1

CDR3 DNA: TGTGCCAGCAGCCCCCAGGGTGGGAACACCGGGGAGCTGTTTTTT
CDR3 protein: CASSPQGGNTGELFF
D gene: NA
V gene: TRBV28
clone size: NA
J gene: TRBJ2-2

CDR3 DNA: TGTGCCAGCAGGAAGGACAGTGGGGGGACCCAGTACTTC
CDR3 protein: CASRKDSGGTQYF
D gene: NA
V gene: TRBV2
clone size: NA
J gene: TRBJ2-5